This TCR beta chain was retrieved from a study of identical twins. Study-level points and caveats: Beta out-of-frame sequences displayed a weaker excess of sharing between twins. With monozygotic twins, out-of-frame TCR alpha sharing exceeded what models estimated.

Note on this clonotype: Its cognate antigen is unknown.

A universal primer site was created by template switching, with the cDNA bearing unique molecular identifiers. TCRdb reanalysed the 5' RACE reads using MiXCR and keeps one entry per CDR3 protein. The data show approximately 550,000 distinct CDR3 sequences, about 22% seen once. These data are also associated with another study on yellow fever vaccine responses in identical twins.

Sample: CD4+ T cells sorted from blood. The sequence derives from a woman between 18 and 29 years old in good health.

CDR3 residues: CSVVPLGGAGVTQYF. The CDR3 region has the DNA TGCAGCGTTGTACCTTTGGGGGGCGCGGGAGTGACCCAGTACTTC. The V and J genes are TRBV29-1 and TRBJ2-5; TRBD2 is a possible D gene (7 bases). CDR1 and CDR2 from the germline V gene are SQVTM and ANQGSEA. Trimming shortened V by 4 bases and J by 7 bases, and 22 bases separated the two germline ends. This CDR3 contains 15 residues. Full variable domain (outside the CDR3, taken from reference TRBV29-1 and TRBJ2-5): SAVISQKPSRDICQRGTSLTIQCQVDSQVTMMFWYRQQPGQSLTLIATANQGSEATYESGFVIDKFPISRPNLTFSTLTVSNMSPEDSSIYLCSVVPLGGAGVTQYFGPGTRLLVL.